Detailed here is one TCR beta chain. Clones were sequenced by immunoSEQ multiplex PCR, and TCRdb holds only the in-frame ones, with some missing. The sample has more than 35,000 clones, about four fifths seen once. This sample is part of a study of blood T cell repertoires in COVID-19. The CDR3 covers 14 residues. Germline V gene lookup returns CDR1 MDHEN and CDR2 SYDVKM. Trimming cost V 7 bases and J 6 bases, with 15 bases left between them. The TCR originated in an older man with active or convalescent COVID-19. This chain joins TRBV28 and TRBJ1-4; TRBD1 is a possible D gene (6 bases). The sequenced sample consisted of peripheral blood. DNA for the CDR3: TGTGCCAGCAACGGGGTACAGGGCCATGAAAAACTGTTTTTT. Translation gives CASNGVQGHEKLFF.